A selection of T cell receptor beta chains follows, all from one sample in a study of T-cell memory formation after mild COVID-19. TCRdb fed the 5' RACE reads into MiXCR, producing one record per CDR3 protein. The sample shows 250,000 to 350,000 distinct CDR3 sequences, more than 15% of them seen only once. The source material was PBMCs or a T cell subset sorted from them (not recorded which). These receptors all come from a man aged 18 to 29 who had mild COVID-19 (a few samples of this study predate the infection). Cell type and time point are not known. The CDR3 runs from the conserved cysteine through the conserved F or W. The D gene is left open where the match is weak. Rows may omit the clone size; those that give it use once, few, many or a size class.

CDR3 protein: CASSQSRMDETQYF
CDR3 DNA: TGTGCCAGCAGCCAGTCAAGGATGGACGAGACCCAGTACTTC
clone size: -
J gene: TRBJ2-5
V gene: TRBV3-1
D gene: -

CDR3 protein: CASSVIRGTEAFF
CDR3 DNA: TGTGCCAGCAGTGTTATTAGGGGGACTGAAGCTTTCTTT
clone size: -
J gene: TRBJ1-1
V gene: TRBV12-3/TRBV12-4
D gene: -

CDR3 protein: CASSGPIYEQYF
CDR3 DNA: TGTGCCAGCAGCGGACCCATATACGAGCAGTACTTC
clone size: -
J gene: TRBJ2-7
V gene: TRBV12-3/TRBV12-4
D gene: -

CDR3 protein: CASSRGLGSYEQYF
CDR3 DNA: TGCGCCAGCAGCCGGGGACTAGGTTCCTACGAGCAGTACTTC
clone size: few
J gene: TRBJ2-7
V gene: TRBV4-3
D gene: TRBD2

CDR3 protein: CASSRRGGTTDTQYF
CDR3 DNA: TGTGCCAGCAGCCGGAGGGGGGGAACGACAGATACGCAGTATTTT
clone size: -
J gene: TRBJ2-3
V gene: TRBV6-5
D gene: -

CDR3 protein: CSARLSRGAQYF
CDR3 DNA: TGCAGTGCTAGATTGTCGCGGGGGGCGCAGTATTTT
clone size: few
J gene: TRBJ2-3
V gene: TRBV20-1
D gene: TRBD2

CDR3 protein: CASSQEETSGGLRWAQYF
CDR3 DNA: TGTGCCAGCAGCCAAGAAGAAACTAGCGGGGGCCTCCGCTGGGCGCAGTATTTT
clone size: many
J gene: TRBJ2-3
V gene: TRBV4-2
D gene: TRBD2

CDR3 protein: CASSLRTTEETQYF
CDR3 DNA: TGTGCCAGCAGCCTGAGGACCACGGAGGAGACCCAGTACTTC
clone size: -
J gene: TRBJ2-5
V gene: TRBV14
D gene: -

CDR3 protein: CASSPGGNQETQYF
CDR3 DNA: TGTGCCAGCAGCCCCGGGGGGAACCAAGAGACCCAGTACTTC
clone size: -
J gene: TRBJ2-5
V gene: TRBV7-9
D gene: TRBD2

CDR3 protein: CASSLSQGVGNTIYF
CDR3 DNA: TGTGCCAGCAGCTTAAGCCAGGGGGTGGGAAACACCATATATTTT
clone size: few
J gene: TRBJ1-3
V gene: TRBV7-2
D gene: TRBD1

CDR3 protein: CASSPRQNRGYGYTF
CDR3 DNA: TGTGCCAGCAGTCCCCGACAAAACCGGGGCTATGGCTACACCTTC
clone size: -
J gene: TRBJ1-2
V gene: TRBV27
D gene: -

CDR3 protein: CASSPFLNSNQPQHF
CDR3 DNA: TGCGCCAGCAGCCCATTCTTAAATAGCAATCAGCCCCAGCATTTT
clone size: few
J gene: TRBJ1-5
V gene: TRBV4-1
D gene: -

CDR3 protein: CASSGGRGTDTQYF
CDR3 DNA: TGCGCCAGCAGCGGGGGTCGGGGCACAGATACGCAGTATTTT
clone size: many
J gene: TRBJ2-3
V gene: TRBV5-1
D gene: -

CDR3 protein: CASSYTRTGGRNTIYF
CDR3 DNA: TGTGCCAGCAGTTACACCAGGACAGGGGGTCGAAACACCATATATTTT
clone size: -
J gene: TRBJ1-3
V gene: TRBV6-5
D gene: TRBD1

CDR3 protein: CASSSGQSYEQYF
CDR3 DNA: TGTGCCAGCAGCTCCGGACAGTCCTACGAGCAGTACTTC
clone size: many
J gene: TRBJ2-7
V gene: TRBV7-9
D gene: -

CDR3 protein: CASSQAGEPEAFF
CDR3 DNA: TGCGCCAGCAGCCAAGCAGGGGAGCCTGAAGCTTTCTTT
clone size: -
J gene: TRBJ1-1
V gene: TRBV4-1
D gene: -

CDR3 protein: CASSLSQIQETQYF
CDR3 DNA: TGTGCCAGCAGTTTATCCCAGATCCAAGAGACCCAGTACTTC
clone size: many
J gene: TRBJ2-5
V gene: TRBV12-3/TRBV12-4
D gene: -

CDR3 protein: CASSLWVTEAFF
CDR3 DNA: TGTGCCAGCAGTTTATGGGTCACTGAAGCTTTCTTT
clone size: few
J gene: TRBJ1-1
V gene: TRBV12-3/TRBV12-4
D gene: -

CDR3 protein: CASSLWAGPTEAFF
CDR3 DNA: TGCGCCAGCAGCTTGTGGGCAGGGCCCACTGAAGCTTTCTTT
clone size: many
J gene: TRBJ1-1
V gene: TRBV5-1
D gene: -

CDR3 protein: CASRDPGESYEQYF
CDR3 DNA: TGTGCCAGCAGAGACCCGGGAGAAAGCTACGAGCAGTACTTC
clone size: few
J gene: TRBJ2-7
V gene: TRBV2
D gene: -

CDR3 protein: CASSLKGGGGLFF
CDR3 DNA: TGCGCCAGCAGCTTGAAGGGCGGTGGTGGGCTGTTTTTT
clone size: -
J gene: TRBJ1-4
V gene: TRBV5-1
D gene: -

CDR3 protein: CASSQTGGGETQYF
CDR3 DNA: TGTGCCAGCAGCCAGACAGGGGGCGGAGAGACCCAGTACTTC
clone size: few
J gene: TRBJ2-5
V gene: TRBV7-7
D gene: TRBD1

CDR3 protein: CASSLSIRDTQYF
CDR3 DNA: TGTGCCAGCAGCTTATCCATCCGGGATACGCAGTATTTT
clone size: -
J gene: TRBJ2-3
V gene: TRBV7-2
D gene: -

CDR3 protein: CSRSRGVNHGYTF
CDR3 DNA: TGCAGTCGAAGTCGCGGAGTCAACCATGGCTACACCTTC
clone size: -
J gene: TRBJ1-2
V gene: TRBV20-1
D gene: -

CDR3 protein: CASSPAALNYGYTF
CDR3 DNA: TGTGCCAGCAGCCCCGCGGCGCTAAACTATGGCTACACCTTC
clone size: few
J gene: TRBJ1-2
V gene: TRBV5-4
D gene: -

CDR3 protein: CASSHGGGLLSDTQYF
CDR3 DNA: TGCGCCAGCAGCCACGGCGGGGGTCTCTTATCAGATACGCAGTATTTT
clone size: many
J gene: TRBJ2-3
V gene: TRBV4-1
D gene: TRBD2

CDR3 protein: CASEETAGARDIQYF
CDR3 DNA: TGTGCCAGCGAAGAGACCGCGGGGGCGAGGGACATTCAGTACTTC
clone size: few
J gene: TRBJ2-4
V gene: TRBV6-2/TRBV6-3
D gene: -

CDR3 protein: CASSDSRGAVAKNIQYF
CDR3 DNA: TGTGCCAGCAGTGACTCCCGGGGGGCCGTAGCCAAAAACATTCAGTACTTC
clone size: -
J gene: TRBJ2-4
V gene: TRBV2
D gene: -

CDR3 protein: CACLDSERTEAFF
CDR3 DNA: TGTGCCTGCTTGGACTCGGAGAGGACTGAAGCTTTCTTT
clone size: -
J gene: TRBJ1-1
V gene: TRBV30
D gene: -

CDR3 protein: CAWKRQGGSGELFF
CDR3 DNA: TGTGCCTGGAAGCGACAGGGAGGTTCCGGGGAGCTGTTTTTT
clone size: few
J gene: TRBJ2-2
V gene: TRBV30
D gene: -

CDR3 protein: CASRTGVVAETQYF
CDR3 DNA: TGTGCCAGCCGTACAGGGGTAGTAGCAGAGACCCAGTACTTC
clone size: many
J gene: TRBJ2-5
V gene: TRBV12-3/TRBV12-4
D gene: TRBD1

CDR3 protein: CASAGGNQPQHF
CDR3 DNA: TGTGCCAGCGCGGGGGGGAATCAGCCCCAGCATTTT
clone size: few
J gene: TRBJ1-5
V gene: TRBV2
D gene: -

CDR3 protein: CASSQGSGVDQPQHF
CDR3 DNA: TGTGCCAGCAGCCAAGGGTCAGGGGTCGACCAGCCCCAGCATTTT
clone size: -
J gene: TRBJ1-5
V gene: TRBV4-2
D gene: -

CDR3 protein: CASSPRNRETQYF
CDR3 DNA: TGTGCCAGCTCACCACGGAACAGAGAGACCCAGTACTTC
clone size: few
J gene: TRBJ2-5
V gene: TRBV18
D gene: -

CDR3 protein: CSVPEPDSGGRETQYF
CDR3 DNA: TGCAGCGTCCCGGAACCAGATAGCGGGGGGCGTGAGACCCAGTACTTC
clone size: few
J gene: TRBJ2-5
V gene: TRBV29-1
D gene: TRBD2

CDR3 protein: CASSLRDGGTEAFF
CDR3 DNA: TGTGCCAGCAGCCTCCGGGACGGAGGTACTGAAGCTTTCTTT
clone size: few
J gene: TRBJ1-1
V gene: TRBV7-9
D gene: -

CDR3 protein: CASSRGENEQYF
CDR3 DNA: TGCGCCAGCAGCCGGGGCGAGAACGAGCAGTACTTC
clone size: many
J gene: TRBJ2-7
V gene: TRBV5-1
D gene: -

CDR3 protein: CASSAHLPGELFF
CDR3 DNA: TGTGCCAGCAGCGCTCACCTACCCGGGGAGCTGTTTTTT
clone size: -
J gene: TRBJ2-2
V gene: TRBV9
D gene: -

CDR3 protein: CASTAGSVDEQYF
CDR3 DNA: TGTGCCAGCACCGCGGGGTCAGTGGACGAGCAGTACTTC
clone size: -
J gene: TRBJ2-7
V gene: TRBV6-2/TRBV6-3
D gene: -

CDR3 protein: CASRYQQGPYEQYF
CDR3 DNA: TGTGCCAGCAGATACCAACAGGGGCCCTACGAGCAGTACTTC
clone size: few
J gene: TRBJ2-7
V gene: TRBV7-8
D gene: TRBD1

CDR3 protein: CASSDYRGTQYYEQYF
CDR3 DNA: TGTGCCAGCAGTGACTATCGCGGGACACAGTACTACGAGCAGTACTTC
clone size: -
J gene: TRBJ2-7
V gene: TRBV27
D gene: -

CDR3 protein: CASSAGAQETQYF
CDR3 DNA: TGTGCCAGCAGCGCCGGGGCCCAAGAGACCCAGTACTTC
clone size: many
J gene: TRBJ2-5
V gene: TRBV7-3
D gene: -

CDR3 protein: CASSPYPSYEQYF
CDR3 DNA: TGTGCCAGCAGCCCCTACCCCTCCTACGAGCAGTACTTC
clone size: -
J gene: TRBJ2-7
V gene: TRBV7-3
D gene: -

CDR3 protein: CASSLWSGGATDTQYF
CDR3 DNA: TGCGCCAGCAGCTTGTGGAGCGGGGGGGCCACAGATACGCAGTATTTT
clone size: -
J gene: TRBJ2-3
V gene: TRBV5-1
D gene: TRBD2

CDR3 protein: CASSVGTGWSYNEQFF
CDR3 DNA: TGTGCCAGCAGTGTGGGGACAGGGTGGTCCTACAATGAGCAGTTCTTC
clone size: few
J gene: TRBJ2-1
V gene: TRBV12-3/TRBV12-4
D gene: TRBD1

CDR3 protein: CSARSPSGGSLLNTGELFF
CDR3 DNA: TGCAGTGCTAGATCCCCTAGCGGGGGATCCCTACTTAACACCGGGGAGCTGTTTTTT
clone size: -
J gene: TRBJ2-2
V gene: TRBV20-1
D gene: TRBD2